The source of this T cell receptor (beta chain) is a study of PD-1 blockade in classical Hodgkin lymphoma (dated by TCRdb to the early 2020s). About the study as a whole: The study used TCR beta sequencing and CyTOF to define a peripheral blood immune signature of response to PD-1 blockade in classical Hodgkin lymphoma.

CDR1 and CDR2, looked up from the germline V gene, are LGHNA and YSLEER. Including the terminal cysteine and phenylalanine, the CDR3 comprises 15 residues. Kept here is only the CDR3 DNA, which spans 45 bases and is read in frame from base 1. The junction shows trimming of 8 bases on V and 2 bases on J, plus 16 bases between the germline ends. The Qiagen DNeasy kit was used to extract genomic DNA both from unsorted PBMCs and from the negatively selected CD4+ and CD8+ fractions. Using primers that anneal to V and J segments, immunoSEQ multiplex PCR amplified the TCR beta CDR3 regions. A synthetic immune receptor repertoire was used to minimize amplification bias, and remaining bias was computationally removed after sequencing. On the study's bioinformatics: Custom Python scripts were used to quantify repertoire diversity as the Shannon entropy index. Unsorted, CD4+ and CD8+ repertoires were examined separately, except in combined analyses, for which CD4+ and CD8+ sequences were merged in silico. Here the immuneACCESS table is served through TCRdb, limited to in-frame sequences with V and J called. Missing clones are a known gap in these copies; in checked studies unresolved V genes cover under half, and the rest lacks a known reason. V and J calls and clone size come straight from that table; D and trimming were deduced from the DNA. Counted in this sample were 20,000 to 30,000 clones; roughly 89% of them appeared once. The ten largest clones represent 0.5% to 0.6% of the sample.

Study-wide findings and limitations: Newly diagnosed patients were reported to have lower baseline TCR diversity than healthy donors, and relapsed/refractory patients were reported to have lower baseline TCR diversity still. The study was restricted to a single clinical trial cohort, and the causes of repertoire differences, possibly disease activity or prior therapy, were left undefined.

Concerning this clone itself: Its antigen is not yet known. No much larger clone exists at a distance of one base, and base qualities are not known.

Interpreted using the paper, the time point label stands for: newly diagnosed, previously untreated cHL patient sample. Using a Miltenyi CD4+ T cell isolation kit, CD4+ T cells were purified from thawed PBMCs through magnetic negative selection. PBMCs from patients with newly diagnosed, previously untreated classical Hodgkin lymphoma were sequenced as a comparison group for the relapsed/refractory trial patients. Peripheral blood was collected in 8 mL Vacutainer Cell Preparation Tubes, from which PBMCs were isolated by centrifugation and then cryopreserved. Purified CD4+ and CD8+ fractions were prepared only for cases in which an additional PBMC sample was available. Magnetically labelled cells were depleted on LS columns in a quadroMACS separator, and the flow-through was collected as the purified fraction.

The sequence joins TRBV4-3 to TRBJ1-5; a confident D gene designation cannot be given. The source material was CD4+ T cells from blood. This clonotype was obtained from a human donor with classical Hodgkin lymphoma. The CDR3 region: CASRDTISGNQPQHF. The DNA is TGCGCCAGCCGCGATACTATATCTGGCAATCAGCCCCAGCATTTT.